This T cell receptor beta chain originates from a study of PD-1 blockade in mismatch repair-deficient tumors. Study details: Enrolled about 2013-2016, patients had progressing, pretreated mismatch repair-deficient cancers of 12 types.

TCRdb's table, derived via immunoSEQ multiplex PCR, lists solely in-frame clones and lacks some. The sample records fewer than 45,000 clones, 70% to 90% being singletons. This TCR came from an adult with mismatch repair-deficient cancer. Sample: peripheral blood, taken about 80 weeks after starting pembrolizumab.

The CDR3 loop reads CASRFDRVGYGYTF. The CDR3 DNA is TGTGCCAGTAGGTTCGACAGGGTCGGGTATGGCTACACCTTC. This chain joins TRBV19 and TRBJ1-2, with TRBD1 matching 7 bases. Germline values: CDR1 LNHDA, CDR2 SQIVND (reference sequence). V trimming: 6 bases; J trimming: 5 bases; junction bases outside the gene matches: 9. The CDR3 is made up of 14 amino acids.